This T cell receptor beta chain is from a study of CD8 T cells in ankylosing spondylitis (dated by TCRdb to 2016 to 2017). Context from the whole study: The study set out to find disease-linked TCR variants by profiling T cell receptor beta repertoires in ankylosing spondylitis patients and healthy donors. Peripheral blood was sampled, and synovial fluid was also collected from ankylosing spondylitis patients. In total, the full study cohort was made up of 85 to 140 healthy donors and 25 ankylosing spondylitis patients. On the study overall, not on this receptor specifically: Some TCR beta motif variants had previously been reported in synovial fluid and blood of reactive arthritis patients, which suggested common disease-initiation mechanisms. Blood from ankylosing spondylitis patients appeared to be characterized by a TCR beta motif made up of about 8 highly homologous amino acid variants. The disease-linked clones had a CD8+ phenotype and were found at relatively low frequencies in peripheral blood. The disease-linked clones were reported as significantly enriched in matched synovial fluid samples from ankylosing spondylitis patients.

This clonotype was seen ten or more times. Its specific antigen is unknown. Base-call qualities are not available, and no considerably larger clone is one nucleotide away. TCRdb records Illumina HiSeq 2500 as the sequencer. TCR beta libraries were prepared by quantitative 5'-RACE with molecular barcodes. Processing in the source paper ran as follows. Disease-linked TCR variants were identified with a new computational method built on a probabilistic model of VDJ rearrangement. TCRdb reprocessing: public reads trimmed at Q25 with fastp, clones called with MiXCR, in-frame beta chains kept. Rows with one shared CDR3 protein collapse into an entry with the most common genes and DNA. In this record, the V and J calls reflect TCRdb's handling and not the investigators' own analysis. The sample contains about 330,000 distinct CDR3 sequences, 7% to 9% of them found a single time. The biggest ten clones account for about 14% of the sample.

The CDR3, cysteine through phenylalanine, is 16 amino acids long. Only the CDR3 DNA is retained, 48 bases long and in frame from the first base. For CDR1 and CDR2, the germline V gene lists KGHSH and LQKENI. Deletion took 2 bases off V and 2 bases off J, with a span of 13 bases between the germline ends. Material for sequencing was blood, either unsorted or a sorted T cell fraction (not recorded which). The chain couples TRBV18 to TRBJ1-3, and TRBD1 may be the D gene, going by 5 matching bases. The receptor was derived from a male donor with ankylosing spondylitis. The DNA is TGTGCCAGCTCACCAGAGTCGGGGGACGCTGGAAACACCATATATTTT. It is translated as CASSPESGDAGNTIYF.